Listed here is a single T cell receptor beta chain. The antigen remains unidentified. The data belong to a study of shared clonotypes between healthy human individuals. This table comes from immunoSEQ multiplex PCR, and its TCRdb copy is limited to in-frame clones, with some not included. The data contain 700,000 or so clones, around 72% of them singletons. Only Caucasian adults living in Nashville, Tennessee served as donors. From CD4+ cells came CD45RA+ naive and CD45RA-negative memory subsets. General study findings and limits: The low donor count limited represented genetic and exposure-history diversity. Sampling covered blood only; tissue repertoires likely differ.

Sequencing input: memory CD4+ T cells sorted from blood. Subset of the sample: CD45RA-negative fraction. The sequence came from a woman aged 25 to 39 in good health.

The CDR3 reads CASSLGDNEQFF. CDR3 bases: TGCGCCAGCAGCTTGGGGGATAATGAGCAGTTCTTC. The chain couples TRBV5-1 to TRBJ2-1; D not resolved. V shed 0 bases and J shed 7 bases, with 5 bases lying between them. The CDR3 spans 12 residues. Germline assignment: CDR1 SGHRS and CDR2 YFSETQ.